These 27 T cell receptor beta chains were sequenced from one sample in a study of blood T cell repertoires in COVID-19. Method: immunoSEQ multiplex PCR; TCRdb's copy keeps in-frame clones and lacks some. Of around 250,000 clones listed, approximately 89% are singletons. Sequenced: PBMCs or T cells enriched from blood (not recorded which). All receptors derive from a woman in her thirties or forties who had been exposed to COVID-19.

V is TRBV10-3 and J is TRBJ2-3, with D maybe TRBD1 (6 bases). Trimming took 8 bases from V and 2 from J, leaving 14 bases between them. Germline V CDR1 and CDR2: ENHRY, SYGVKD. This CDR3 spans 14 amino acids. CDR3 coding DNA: TGTGCCATCCGAGAGGGGGTCCACACAGATACGCAGTATTTT. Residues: CAIREGVHTDTQYF.

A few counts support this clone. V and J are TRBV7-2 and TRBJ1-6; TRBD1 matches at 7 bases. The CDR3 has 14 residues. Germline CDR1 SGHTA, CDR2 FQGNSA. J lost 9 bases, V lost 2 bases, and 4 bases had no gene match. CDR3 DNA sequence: TGTGCCAGCAGCTTACAGGGGGAAAGTTCACCCCTCCACTTT. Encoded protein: CASSLQGESSPLHF.

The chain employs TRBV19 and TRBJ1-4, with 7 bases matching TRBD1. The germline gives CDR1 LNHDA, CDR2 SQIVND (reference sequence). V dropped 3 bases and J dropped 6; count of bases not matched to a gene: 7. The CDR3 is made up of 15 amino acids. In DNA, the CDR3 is TGTGCCAGTAGTATCATTGAGCAGGGGGATGAAAAACTGTTTTTT. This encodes CASSIIEQGDEKLFF.

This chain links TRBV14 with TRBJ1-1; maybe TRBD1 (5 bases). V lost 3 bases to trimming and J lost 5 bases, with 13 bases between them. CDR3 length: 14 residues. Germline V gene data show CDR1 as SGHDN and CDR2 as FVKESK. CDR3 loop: CASSHRPGVTEAFF. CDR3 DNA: TGTGCCAGCAGCCACCGCCCGGGGGTTACTGAAGCTTTCTTT.

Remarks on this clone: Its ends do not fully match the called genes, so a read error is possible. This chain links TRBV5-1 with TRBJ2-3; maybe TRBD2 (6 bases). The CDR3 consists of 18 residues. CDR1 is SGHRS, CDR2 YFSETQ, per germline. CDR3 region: CASSPSIMPGALTDTQYF. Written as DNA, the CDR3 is TGTGCCAGCAGCCCGAGCATAATGCCGGGAGCTCTCACAGATACGCAGTATTTT.

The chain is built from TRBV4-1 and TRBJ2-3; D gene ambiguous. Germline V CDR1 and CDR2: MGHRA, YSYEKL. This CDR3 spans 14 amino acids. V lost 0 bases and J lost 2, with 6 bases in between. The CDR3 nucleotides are TGCGCCAGCAGCCAAGATGCTAACACAGATACGCAGTATTTT. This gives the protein CASSQDANTDTQYF.

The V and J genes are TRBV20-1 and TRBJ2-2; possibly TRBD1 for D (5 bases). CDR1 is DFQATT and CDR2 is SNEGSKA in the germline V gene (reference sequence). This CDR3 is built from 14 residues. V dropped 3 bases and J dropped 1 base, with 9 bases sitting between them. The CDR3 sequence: CSASVDKNTGELFF. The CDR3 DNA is TGCAGTGCTAGTGTGGACAAGAACACCGGGGAGCTGTTTTTT.

CDR3 region: CASSEARTPKGAEQYV. In DNA, the CDR3 is TGTGCCAGCAGTGAAGCTAGGACCCCAAAGGGGGCCGAGCAGTACGTC. The gene calls are TRBV2 and TRBJ2-7; 7 bases fit TRBD1. Germline CDR1 is SNHLY and CDR2 is FYNNEI. V shed 0 bases and J 6 bases; nucleotides not matched to a gene: 11. The CDR3 is 16 amino acids.

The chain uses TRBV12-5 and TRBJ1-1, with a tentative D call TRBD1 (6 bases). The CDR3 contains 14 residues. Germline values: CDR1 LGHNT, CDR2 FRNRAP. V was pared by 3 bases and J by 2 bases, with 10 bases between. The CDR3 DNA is TGTGCTAGTGGTTTTGGACAGCTTAACACTGAAGCTTTCTTT. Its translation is CASGFGQLNTEAFF.

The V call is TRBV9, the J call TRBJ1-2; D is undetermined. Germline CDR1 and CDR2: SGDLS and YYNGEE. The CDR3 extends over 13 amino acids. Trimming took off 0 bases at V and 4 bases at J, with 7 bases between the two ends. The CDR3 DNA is TGTGCCAGCAGCGTAGACAGTTCCTATGGCTACACCTTC. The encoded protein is CASSVDSSYGYTF.

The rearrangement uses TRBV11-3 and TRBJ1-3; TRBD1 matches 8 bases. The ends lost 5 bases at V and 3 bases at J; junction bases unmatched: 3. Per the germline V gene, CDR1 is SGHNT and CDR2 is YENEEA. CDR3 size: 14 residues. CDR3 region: CASSNDRGGNTIYF. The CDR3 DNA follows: TGTGCCAGCAGCAACGACAGGGGTGGAAACACCATATATTTT. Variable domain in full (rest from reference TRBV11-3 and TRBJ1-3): EAGVVQSPRYKIIEKKQPVAFWCNPISGHNTLYWYLQNLGQGPELLIRYENEEAVDDSQLPKDRFSAERLKGVDSTLKIQPAELGDSAVYLCASSNDRGGNTIYFGEGSWLTVV.

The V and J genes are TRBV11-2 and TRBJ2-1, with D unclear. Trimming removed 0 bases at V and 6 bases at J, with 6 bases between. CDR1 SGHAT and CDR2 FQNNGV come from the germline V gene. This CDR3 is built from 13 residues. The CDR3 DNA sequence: TGTGCCAGCAGCTTAGATACAATCAATGAGCAGTTCTTC. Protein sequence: CASSLDTINEQFF.

CDR3 sequence reads: CASIRDTLNTEAFF. The CDR3, as DNA: TGTGCCAGCATTAGGGACACATTAAACACTGAAGCTTTCTTT. The rearrangement uses TRBV7-2 and TRBJ1-1, with D tentatively TRBD1 (6 bases). V was pared by 7 bases and J by 2 bases, with 14 bases between. Germline assignment: CDR1 SGHTA and CDR2 FQGNSA. The CDR3 totals 14 residues.

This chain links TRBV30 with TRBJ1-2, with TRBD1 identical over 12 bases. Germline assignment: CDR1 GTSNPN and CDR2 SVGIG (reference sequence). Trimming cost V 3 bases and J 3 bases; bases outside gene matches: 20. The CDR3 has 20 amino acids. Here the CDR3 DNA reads TGTGCCTGGAGACAGCTAACGGTTTACCCGGGACAGGGGGCGGACTATGGCTACACCTTC. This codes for CAWRQLTVYPGQGADYGYTF.

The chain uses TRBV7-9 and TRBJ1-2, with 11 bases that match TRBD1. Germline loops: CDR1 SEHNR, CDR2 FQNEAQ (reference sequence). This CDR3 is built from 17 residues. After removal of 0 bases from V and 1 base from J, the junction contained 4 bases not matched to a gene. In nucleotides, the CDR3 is TGTGCCAGCAGCTTAGCGGGGACAGGGGGGATTAACTATGGCTACACCTTC. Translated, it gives CASSLAGTGGINYGYTF.

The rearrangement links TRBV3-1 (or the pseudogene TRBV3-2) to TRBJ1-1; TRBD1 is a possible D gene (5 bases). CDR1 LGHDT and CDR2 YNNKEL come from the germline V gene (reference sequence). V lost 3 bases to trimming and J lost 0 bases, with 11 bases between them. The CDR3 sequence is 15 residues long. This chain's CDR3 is CASSHYRQLNTEAFF. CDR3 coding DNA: TGTGCCAGCAGCCACTATAGACAGTTGAACACTGAAGCTTTCTTT.

Here the CDR3 DNA reads TGTGCCAGCAGCTTGGACGGGTCCCGCGGGACGAAGGCCTCCTACGAGCAGTACTTC. Protein: CASSLDGSRGTKASYEQYF. This rearrangement joins TRBV5-4 to TRBJ2-7, with D possibly being TRBD2 (6 bases). The V end was cut by 0 bases, the J end by 0 bases, with 22 bases between. The CDR3 totals 19 residues. CDR1 and CDR2 from the germline V gene are SGHNT and YYREEE (reference sequence).

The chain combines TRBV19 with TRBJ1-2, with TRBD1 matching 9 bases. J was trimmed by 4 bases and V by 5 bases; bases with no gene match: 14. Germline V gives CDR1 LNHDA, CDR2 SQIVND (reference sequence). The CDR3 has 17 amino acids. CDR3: CASSAPATGTGLYGYTF. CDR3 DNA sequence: TGTGCCAGTAGTGCCCCCGCTACCGGGACAGGGCTCTATGGCTACACCTTC.

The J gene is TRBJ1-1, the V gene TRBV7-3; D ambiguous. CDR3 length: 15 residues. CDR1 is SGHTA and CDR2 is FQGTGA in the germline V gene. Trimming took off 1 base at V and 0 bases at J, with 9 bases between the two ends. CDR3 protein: CASSLIGSMNTEAFF. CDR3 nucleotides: TGTGCCAGCAGCTTAATCGGGAGCATGAACACTGAAGCTTTCTTT.

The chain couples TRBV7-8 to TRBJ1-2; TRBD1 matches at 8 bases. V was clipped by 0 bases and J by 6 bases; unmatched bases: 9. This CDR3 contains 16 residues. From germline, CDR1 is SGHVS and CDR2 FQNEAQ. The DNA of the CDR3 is TGTGCCAGCAGCTTAGCCGGACCTAGGACAGGGCATGGCTACACCTTC. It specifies CASSLAGPRTGHGYTF.

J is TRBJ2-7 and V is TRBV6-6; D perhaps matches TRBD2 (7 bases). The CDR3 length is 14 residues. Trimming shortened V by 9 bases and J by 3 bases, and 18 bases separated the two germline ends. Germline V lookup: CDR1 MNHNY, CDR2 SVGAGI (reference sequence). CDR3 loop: CASQGGGNYYEQYF. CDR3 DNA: TGTGCCAGTCAGGGAGGGGGGAACTACTACGAGCAGTACTTC.

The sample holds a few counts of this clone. The CDR3 loop is CASSQDGEAGGTGELFF. For the CDR3, the DNA is TGTGCCAGCAGCCAAGATGGGGAAGCGGGGGGGACCGGGGAGCTGTTTTTT. The chain joins TRBV3-1 (or the pseudogene TRBV3-2) to TRBJ2-2; 10 bases map to TRBD2. Per the germline V gene, CDR1 is LGHDT and CDR2 is YNNKEL (reference sequence). The CDR3 extends over 17 amino acids. V was pared by 0 bases and J by 5 bases, with 6 bases of the junction left unmatched.

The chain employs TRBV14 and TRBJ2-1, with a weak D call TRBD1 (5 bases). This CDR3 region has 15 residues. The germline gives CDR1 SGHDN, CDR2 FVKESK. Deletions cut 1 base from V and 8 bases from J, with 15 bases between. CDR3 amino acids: CASSQALGQSYEQFF. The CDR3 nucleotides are TGTGCCAGCAGCCAAGCGTTAGGACAATCCTATGAGCAGTTCTTC.

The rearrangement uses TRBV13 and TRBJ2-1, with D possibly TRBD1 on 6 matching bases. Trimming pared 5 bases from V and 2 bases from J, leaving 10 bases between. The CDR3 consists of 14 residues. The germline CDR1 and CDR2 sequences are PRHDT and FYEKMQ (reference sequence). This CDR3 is CASSPNRAYNEQFF. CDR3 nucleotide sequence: TGTGCCAGCAGCCCTAACAGGGCCTACAATGAGCAGTTCTTC.

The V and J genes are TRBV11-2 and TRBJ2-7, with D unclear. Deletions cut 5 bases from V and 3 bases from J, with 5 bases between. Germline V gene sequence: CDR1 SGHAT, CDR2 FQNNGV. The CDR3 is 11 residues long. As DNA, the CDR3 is TGTGCCAGCAGCGGCAGCTACGAGCAGTACTTC. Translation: CASSGSYEQYF.

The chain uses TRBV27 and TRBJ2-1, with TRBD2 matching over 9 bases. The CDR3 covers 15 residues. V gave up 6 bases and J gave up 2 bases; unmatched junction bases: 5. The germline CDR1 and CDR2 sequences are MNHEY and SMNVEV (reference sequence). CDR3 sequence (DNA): TGTGCCAGCAGGTCAGCGGGAGGAACCTACAATGAGCAGTTCTTC. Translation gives CASRSAGGTYNEQFF.

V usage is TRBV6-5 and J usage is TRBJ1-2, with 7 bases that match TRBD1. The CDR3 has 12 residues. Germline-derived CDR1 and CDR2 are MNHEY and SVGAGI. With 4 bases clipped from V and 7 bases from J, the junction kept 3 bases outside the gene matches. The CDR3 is CASSFSGGGYTF. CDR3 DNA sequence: TGTGCCAGCAGTTTTTCAGGGGGTGGCTACACCTTC.